This T cell receptor beta chain was obtained from a study of blood T cell repertoires in COVID-19. Original analysis: Using reference gene primer amplification, nucleated cell counts were estimated. The protocol was immunoSEQ multiplex PCR, while the TCRdb copy is restricted to in-frame clones and leaves out a portion. The V and J calls and clone size are taken from that table; D and trimming were inferred from the DNA. This repertoire shows around 70,000 clones, approximately 80% found once; its top ten account for around 5%. Germline CDR1 SGHNT, CDR2 YYREEE (reference sequence). The V gene end was trimmed by 4 bases and the J gene end by 3 bases; junction bases not matched to a gene: 2. The length of the CDR3 is 14 residues.

The genes are TRBV5-4 and TRBJ1-4, with 8 bases that match TRBD1. The TCR comes from a woman older than 75 with active or convalescent COVID-19. The sequencing input was peripheral blood. CDR3 DNA sequence: TGTGCCAGCAGCAGGACAGGGCCTAATGAAAAACTGTTTTTT. Its translation: CASSRTGPNEKLFF.